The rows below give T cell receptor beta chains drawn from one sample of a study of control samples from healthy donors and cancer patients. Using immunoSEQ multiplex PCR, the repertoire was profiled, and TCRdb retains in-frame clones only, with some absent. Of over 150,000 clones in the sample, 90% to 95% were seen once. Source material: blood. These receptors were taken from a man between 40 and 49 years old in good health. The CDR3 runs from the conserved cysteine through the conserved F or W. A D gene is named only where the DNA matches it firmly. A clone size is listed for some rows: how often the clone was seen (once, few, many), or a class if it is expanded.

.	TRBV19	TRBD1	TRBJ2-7	TGTGCCAGTAGGGATCCGGGACAGGGGGATTACGAGCAGTACTTC	CASRDPGQGDYEQYF
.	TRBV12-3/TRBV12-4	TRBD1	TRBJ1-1	TGTGCCAGCTTTGGGGACAGAAAGGCTGAAGCTTTCTTT	CASFGDRKAEAFF
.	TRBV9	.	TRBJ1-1	TGTGCCAGCAGCCCTTTGATCTGGAGGAACACTGAAGCTTTCTTT	CASSPLIWRNTEAFF
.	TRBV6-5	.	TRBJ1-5	TGTGCCAGCAGTTCATATCAGGGACTGAAACAGCCCCAGCATTTT	CASSSYQGLKQPQHF
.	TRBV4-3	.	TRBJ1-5	TGCGCCAGCAGCCAAGGTTGGGGGATGGATCAGCCCCAGCATTTT	CASSQGWGMDQPQHF
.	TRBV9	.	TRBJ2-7	TGTGCCAGCAGCGTAGGATCGGAGTACGAGCAGTACTTC	CASSVGSEYEQYF
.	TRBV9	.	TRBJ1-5	TGTGCCAGCAGCCCTGGCGGGTCCAGCAATCAGCCCCAGCATTTT	CASSPGGSSNQPQHF
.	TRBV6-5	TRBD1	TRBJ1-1	TGTGCCAGCAGATTTACCGACAGGGGGAAAGCTTTCTTT	CASRFTDRGKAFF
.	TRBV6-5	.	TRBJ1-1	TGTGCCAGCAGGACGACAGTGAACACTGAAGCTTTCTTT	CASRTTVNTEAFF
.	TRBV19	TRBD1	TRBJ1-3	TGTGCCAGTAGTCGGGACAGGGGCTCAGGAAACACCATATATTTT	CASSRDRGSGNTIYF
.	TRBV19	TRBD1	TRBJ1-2	TGTGCCAGTAGAAATACAGGGGGCAATGGTGGCTACACCTTC	CASRNTGGNGGYTF
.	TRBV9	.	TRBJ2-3	TGTGCCAGCAGCGTAGTAGATCCAGATACGCAGTATTTT	CASSVVDPDTQYF
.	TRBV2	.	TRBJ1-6	TGTGCCAGCGCCGGGAATCCTAATTCACCCCTCCACTTT	CASAGNPNSPLHF
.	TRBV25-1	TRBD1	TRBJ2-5	TGTGCCAGCAGCTCGAACAGGGGATCGGGGGAGACCCAGTACTTC	CASSSNRGSGETQYF
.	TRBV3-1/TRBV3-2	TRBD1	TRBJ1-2	TGTGCCAGCAGCCAAGATCGTCGGGACAGTCGAATGCGCTACACCTTC	CASSQDRRDSRMRYTF
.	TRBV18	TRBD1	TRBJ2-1	TGTGCCAGCTCAGTACGCCGGGACAGGGAGCAGTTCTTC	CASSVRRDREQFF
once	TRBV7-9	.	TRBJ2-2	TGTGCCAGCAGCCCCAGGGCACTAAGCGGGGAGCTGTTTTTT	CASSPRALSGELFF
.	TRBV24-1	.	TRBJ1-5	TGTGCCACCAGTGATCCCTTAGCAGGCGGAGGACAGCCCCAGCATTTT	CATSDPLAGGGQPQHF
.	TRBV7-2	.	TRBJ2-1	TGTGCCAGCAGAATAGAGCCTGTAATAAATGAGCAGTTCTTC	CASRIEPVINEQFF
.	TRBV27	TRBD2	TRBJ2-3	TGTGCCAGCAGCATTACCGCGGGGGGACTCACAGATACGCAGTATTTT	CASSITAGGLTDTQYF
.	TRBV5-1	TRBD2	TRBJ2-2	TGCGCCAGCAAGGCGGGGGATATTTCCGGGGAGCTGTTTTTT	CASKAGDISGELFF
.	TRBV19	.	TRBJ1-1	TGTGCCAGTAGTTCCCGACCGGCTCAGGATCTTTTCTTT	CASSSRPAQDLFF
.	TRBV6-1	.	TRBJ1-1	TGTGCCAGCAGTGAAGACCGCACCGGGACTGAAGCTTTCTTT	CASSEDRTGTEAFF
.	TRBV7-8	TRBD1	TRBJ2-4	TGTGCCAGCAGCAAACAGGGGTCAGCCAAAAACATTCAGTACTTC	CASSKQGSAKNIQYF
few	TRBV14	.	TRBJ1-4	TGTGCCAGCAGCCAGTCCAGGGGTGGAAAACTGTTTTTT	CASSQSRGGKLFF
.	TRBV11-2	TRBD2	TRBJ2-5	TGTGCCAGCAGCCCGGGCCCTCCGGGACTAGCGGGGGGGAGGGAGACCCAGTACTTC	CASSPGPPGLAGGRETQYF
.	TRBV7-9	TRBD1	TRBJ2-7	TGTGCCAGCAGCTTGACAGGGGGCTCGGGGGAGCAGTACTTC	CASSLTGGSGEQYF
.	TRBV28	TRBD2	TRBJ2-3	TGTGCCAGCAGTTTATCCCCGGGACTAGAGCAGTATTTT	CASSLSPGLEQYF
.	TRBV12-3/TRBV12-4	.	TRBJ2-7	TGTGCCAGCAGTTTAGCCGGGCAAGAGCAGTACTTC	CASSLAGQEQYF
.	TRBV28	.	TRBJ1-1	TGTGCCAGCAGGAACACTGAAGCTTTCTTT	CASRNTEAFF
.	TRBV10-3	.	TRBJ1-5	TGTGCCATCAGAATGGACGGAACAGACAATCAGCCCCAGCATTTT	CAIRMDGTDNQPQHF
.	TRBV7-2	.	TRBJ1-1	TGTGCCAGCAGCCGTGACTTAGCCATGAACACTGAAGCTTTCTTT	CASSRDLAMNTEAFF
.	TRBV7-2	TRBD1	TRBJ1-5	TGTGCCAGCAGCTTAAAGACAGGGGGCGGGCAGCCCCAGCATTTT	CASSLKTGGGQPQHF
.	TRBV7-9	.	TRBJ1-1	TGTGCCATACCCGGGGAGAACACTGAAGCTTTCTTT	CAIPGENTEAFF
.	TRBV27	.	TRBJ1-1	TGTGCCAGCAGGCCCCTCGGGAAGAACACTGAAGCTTTCTTT	CASRPLGKNTEAFF
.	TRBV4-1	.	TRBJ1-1	TGCGCCAGCAGCCAAGATGTAGGGAACACTGAAGCTTTCTTT	CASSQDVGNTEAFF
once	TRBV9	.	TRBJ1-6	TGTGCCAGCAGCGTAGAATCGGCAGGACGCCGGCCTAATTCACCCCTCCACTTT	CASSVESAGRRPNSPLHF
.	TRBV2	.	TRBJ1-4	TGTGCCAGCAGTGAATGGGAAAAACTGTTTTTT	CASSEWEKLFF
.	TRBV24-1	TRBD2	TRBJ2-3	TGTGCCACCAGTGGTACGCGGGGGGAAAGCACAGATACGCAGTATTTT	CATSGTRGESTDTQYF
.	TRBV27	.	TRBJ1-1	TGTGCCAGCAGTCGGGGGGGGTTGACTGAAGCTTTCTTT	CASSRGGLTEAFF
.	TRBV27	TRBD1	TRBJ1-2	TGTGCCAGCAGTTTAAACGGCAGGGGGCCGAGTGGCTACACCTTC	CASSLNGRGPSGYTF
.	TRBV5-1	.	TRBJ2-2	TGCGCCAGCACCGAGCGGGCACGCACCGGGGAGCTGTTTTTT	CASTERARTGELFF
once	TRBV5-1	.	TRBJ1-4	TGCGCCAGCAAAGTCCCAGGGGAGGAAAAACTGTTTTTT	CASKVPGEEKLFF
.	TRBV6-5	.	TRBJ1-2	TGTGCCAGCAGTTACCCTTTAGGGATGGGGTATGGCTACACCTTC	CASSYPLGMGYGYTF
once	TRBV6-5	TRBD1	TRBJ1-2	TGTGCCAGCAGGGCACCCTCTACAGGGGGCTATGGCTACACCTTC	CASRAPSTGGYGYTF
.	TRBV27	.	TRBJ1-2	TGTGCCAGCAGAGTATCACAGGGCCGCTACACCTTC	CASRVSQGRYTF
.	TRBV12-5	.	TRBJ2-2	TGTGCTAGTGGATTAGGCGGGTCCACCGGGGAGCTGTTTTTT	CASGLGGSTGELFF
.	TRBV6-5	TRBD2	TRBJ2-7	TGTGCCAGCAGCTGGACTAGTCAGGGCGAGCAGTACTTC	CASSWTSQGEQYF
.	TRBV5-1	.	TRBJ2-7	TGCGCCAGCAGCTGGGACCGATACTACGAGCAGTACTTC	CASSWDRYYEQYF
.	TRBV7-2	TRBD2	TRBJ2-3	TGTGCCAGCAGCAGGGGACTAGCGGGCCCAGATACGCAGTATTTT	CASSRGLAGPDTQYF
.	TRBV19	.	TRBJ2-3	TGTGCCAGTAGTCCGGGCCCAGATACGCAGTATTTT	CASSPGPDTQYF
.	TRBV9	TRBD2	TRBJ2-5	TGTGCCAGCAGCCCCACGGGGGGGGGCCAAGAGACCCAGTACTTC	CASSPTGGGQETQYF
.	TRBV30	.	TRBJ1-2	TGTGCCTGGGGAGTGCCTAACCCAGCCTATGGCTACACCTTC	CAWGVPNPAYGYTF
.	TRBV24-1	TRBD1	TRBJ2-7	TGTGCCACCAGTGACCCGGGACAGGGAGGACGCGAGCAGTACTTC	CATSDPGQGGREQYF
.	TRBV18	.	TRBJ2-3	TGTGCCAGCCGACGTCCGCCAGATACGCAGTATTTT	CASRRPPDTQYF
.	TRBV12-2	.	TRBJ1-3	TGTGCAAGTCGCTGGACCCCCGGGAGGACAGAGGTCGACACCATATATTTT	CASRWTPGRTEVDTIYF
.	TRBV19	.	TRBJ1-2	TGTGCCAGTAGTACCCCGGGGGGCTATGGCTACACCTTC	CASSTPGGYGYTF